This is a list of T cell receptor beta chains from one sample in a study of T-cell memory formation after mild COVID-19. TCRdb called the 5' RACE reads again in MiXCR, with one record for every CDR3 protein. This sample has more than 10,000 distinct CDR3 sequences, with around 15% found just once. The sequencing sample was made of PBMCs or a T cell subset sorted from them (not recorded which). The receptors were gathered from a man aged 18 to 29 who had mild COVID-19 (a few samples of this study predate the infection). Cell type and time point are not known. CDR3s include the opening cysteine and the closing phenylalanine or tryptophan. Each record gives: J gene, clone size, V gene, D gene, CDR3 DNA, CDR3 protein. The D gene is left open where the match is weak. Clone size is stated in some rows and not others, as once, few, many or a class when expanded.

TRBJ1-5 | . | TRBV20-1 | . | TGCAGTGCTAGAGATAGGGGGTGGGTGAGCAATCAGCCCCAGCATTTT | CSARDRGWVSNQPQHF
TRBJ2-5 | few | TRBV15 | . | TGTGCCACCAGCAGGCCGGGACCCCTCCAAGAGACCCAGTACTTC | CATSRPGPLQETQYF
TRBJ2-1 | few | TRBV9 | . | TGTGCCAGCACCGAAGGGGGGGCCCTCCGCAATGAGCAGTTCTTC | CASTEGGALRNEQFF
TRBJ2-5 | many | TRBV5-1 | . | TGCGCCAGCAGCTTGGACGGGGAGACCCAGTACTTC | CASSLDGETQYF
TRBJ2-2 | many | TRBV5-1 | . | TGCGCCAGCAGCTCCTTCACCGAGGGGACCGGGGAGCTGTTTTTT | CASSSFTEGTGELFF
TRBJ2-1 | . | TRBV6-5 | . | TGTGCCAGCAGCCGAGGACAGATTTCAGAGCAGTTCTTC | CASSRGQISEQFF
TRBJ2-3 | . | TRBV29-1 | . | TGCAGCGTTGAAGCGGGGGCAGGAACCCGCACAGATACGCAGTATTTT | CSVEAGAGTRTDTQYF
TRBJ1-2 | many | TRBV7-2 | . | TGTGCCAGCAGCCCTGCGACGGATCTCTATGGCTACACCTTC | CASSPATDLYGYTF
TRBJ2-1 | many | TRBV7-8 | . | TGTGCCAGCAGCTCCCAGACCCCAGGGCTCAATGAGCAGTTCTTC | CASSSQTPGLNEQFF
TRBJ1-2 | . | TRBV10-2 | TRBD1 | TGCGCCAGCAGACTTGACAGGGGGGTTTACGGCTACACCTTC | CASRLDRGVYGYTF
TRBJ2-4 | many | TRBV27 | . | TGTGCCAGCAGTTTATTAGGGATAGCCAAAAACATTCAGTACTTC | CASSLLGIAKNIQYF
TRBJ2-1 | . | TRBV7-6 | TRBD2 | TGTGCCAGCAGCTTAGGGTCCTCTAGCGGGTGGTACAATGAGCAGTTCTTC | CASSLGSSSGWYNEQFF
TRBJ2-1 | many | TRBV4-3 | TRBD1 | TGCGCCAGCAGCCAAGAACCAGGGGGCTACTACAATGAGCAGTTCTTC | CASSQEPGGYYNEQFF
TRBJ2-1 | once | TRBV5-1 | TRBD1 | TGCGCCAGCAGCTCTCCGGGACAGGGCGGCAATGAGCAGTTCTTC | CASSSPGQGGNEQFF
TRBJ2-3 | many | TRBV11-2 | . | TGTGCCAGCAGCTTACCCGCGGGGGCCAGCACAGATACGCAGTATTTT | CASSLPAGASTDTQYF
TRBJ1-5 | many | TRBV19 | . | TGTGCCAGTAGTATATCTGCATCATTGCCCCAGCATTTT | CASSISASLPQHF
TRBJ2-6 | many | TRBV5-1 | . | TGCGCCAGCAGCCGATTGCCGTTTGGGGCCAACGTCCTGACTTTC | CASSRLPFGANVLTF
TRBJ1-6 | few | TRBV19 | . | TGTGCCAGTAGTATAGGGGGACTGACCACCCTCCACTTT | CASSIGGLTTLHF
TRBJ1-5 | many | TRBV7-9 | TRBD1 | TGTGCCAGCAGCTCGGGACAGGGGGCGAGTTTGAGCAATCAGCCCCAGCATTTT | CASSSGQGASLSNQPQHF
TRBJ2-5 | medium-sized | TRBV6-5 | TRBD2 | TGTGCCAGCAGTTACTCGGGGGGGAGTCAAGAGACCCAGTACTTC | CASSYSGGSQETQYF
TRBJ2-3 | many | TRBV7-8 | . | TGTGCCAGCAGCTTACCCTGGCCAGGGGTAGGCACAGATACGCAGTATTTT | CASSLPWPGVGTDTQYF
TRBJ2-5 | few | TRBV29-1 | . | TGCAGCGTTGAAGACGAAGACCAAGAGACCCAGTACTTC | CSVEDEDQETQYF
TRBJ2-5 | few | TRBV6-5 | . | TGTGCCAGCAGTTATTCTGGCGCAGGGACCCAGTACTTC | CASSYSGAGTQYF
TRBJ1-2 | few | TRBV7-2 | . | TGTGCCAGCAGCTCGCCGGGTCGGAATGGCTACACCTTC | CASSSPGRNGYTF
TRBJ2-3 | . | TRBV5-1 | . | TGCGCCAGCAGCTTGGAGGCCACGCAGTATTTT | CASSLEATQYF
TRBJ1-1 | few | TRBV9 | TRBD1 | TGTGCCAGCAGCGCCATTCCACACAGGGGGGGTGAAGCTTTCTTT | CASSAIPHRGGEAFF
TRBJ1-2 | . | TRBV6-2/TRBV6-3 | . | TGTGCCAGCACCTCTAACAGCGGCTATGGCTACACCTTC | CASTSNSGYGYTF
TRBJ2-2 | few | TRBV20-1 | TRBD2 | TGCAGTGCTAGACGAGCGGGGGCGGGGACCGGGGAGCTGTTTTTT | CSARRAGAGTGELFF
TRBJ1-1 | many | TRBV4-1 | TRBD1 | TGCGCCAGCAGCCAAACAGGGGGCTTGGACACTGAAGCTTTCTTT | CASSQTGGLDTEAFF
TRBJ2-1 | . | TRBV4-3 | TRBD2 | TGCGCCAGCAGCCCCTGGGATAGCGGGGACTCCTACAATGAGCAGTTCTTC | CASSPWDSGDSYNEQFF
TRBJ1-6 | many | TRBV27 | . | TGTGCCAGCGCGGGGGGCATGAGCTCCTATAATTCACCCCTCCACTTT | CASAGGMSSYNSPLHF
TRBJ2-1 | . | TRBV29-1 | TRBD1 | TGCAGCACACGGACAGGGAGAAATGAGCAGTTCTTC | CSTRTGRNEQFF
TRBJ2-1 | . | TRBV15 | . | TGTGCCACCAGGGCGAATGGGGCGTACAATGAGCAGTTCTTC | CATRANGAYNEQFF